Listed below are T cell receptor beta chains from one sample, sequenced in a study of breast tumors, draining lymph nodes, adjacent tissues. TCRdb fed the multiplex PCR reads into MiXCR, producing one record per CDR3 protein. The sample consists of 50,000 to 55,000 distinct CDR3 sequences, under 45% of them appearing once. Sequenced: breast tumor tissue. These TCRs come from a female donor with breast cancer. Some clones in this sample may be carry-over from other donors' samples. Each CDR3 is given with its conserved first and last residue. The order of the fields is D gene, V gene, J gene, clone size, CDR3 DNA, CDR3 protein. The D gene is left open where the match is weak. Not every row has a clone size; where given, it reads once, few, many or a size class.

>TRBD1|TRBV20-1|TRBJ2-5|few
TGCAGTGCAGAGCCGGGACAGGGGGAGACCCAGTACTTC
CSAEPGQGETQYF
>-|TRBV5-6|TRBJ1-6|-
TGTGCCAGCAGCTACCTGAGACAGACCCCGTATAATTCACTCCTCCACTTT
CASSYLRQTPYNSLLHF
>-|TRBV7-9|TRBJ2-5|-
TGTGCCAGCAGCTTAGTTGGGGACTTAACCCAGTACTTC
CASSLVGDLTQYF
>TRBD1|TRBV5-1|TRBJ1-6|-
TGCGCCAGCAGCACGGGGACAGGGTTAGGGTCACCCCTCCACTTT
CASSTGTGLGSPLHF
>-|TRBV6-5|TRBJ2-5|few
TGTGCCAGCAGTTACTCAAGCCCCCCGCAAGGAGAGACCCAGTACTTC
CASSYSSPPQGETQYF
>-|TRBV30|TRBJ2-2|many
TGTGCCTGGAGGGATCTGTGGCAGCCCGACACCGGGGAGCTGTTTTTT
CAWRDLWQPDTGELFF
>TRBD2|TRBV12-3/TRBV12-4|TRBJ2-2|once
TGTGCCAGCAGTTCGACTAGCGGGGTGAACACCGGGGAGCTGTCTTTT
CASSSTSGVNTGELSF
>-|TRBV20-1|TRBJ1-5|-
TGCAGTGCTAGTCTGACGGCCCAAGGGCCCCAGCATTTT
CSASLTAQGPQHF
>TRBD1|TRBV11-2|TRBJ2-7|medium-sized
TGTGCCAGCAGTGGGACAGGGTCCTACGAGCAGTACTTC
CASSGTGSYEQYF
>-|TRBV5-1|TRBJ1-5|-
TGCGCCAGCAGCTTGGGGGGCGGCATACAGCCCCAGCATTTT
CASSLGGGIQPQHF
>TRBD2|TRBV7-2|TRBJ2-1|many
TGTGCCAGCAGCCCGGGACTACCTCGAGAGCAGTTCTTC
CASSPGLPREQFF
>TRBD2|TRBV7-8|TRBJ2-1|many
TGTGCCAGCAGCCATACTAGCGGGAGGTTCACGAATGAGCAGTTCTTC
CASSHTSGRFTNEQFF
>-|TRBV5-8|TRBJ2-5|many
TGTGCCAGCAGCTTGTTTAGTGGGTTCGAGACCCAGTACTTC
CASSLFSGFETQYF
>TRBD1|TRBV6-4|TRBJ2-7|many
TGTGCCAGCAGGCCGGACAGGCAAAGGGGTTGCGCCTACGAGCAGTACTTC
CASRPDRQRGCAYEQYF
>-|TRBV19|TRBJ1-1|-
TGTGCCAGTAGGAACTCGAGAAAGAACACTGAAGCTTTCTTT
CASRNSRKNTEAFF
>-|TRBV28|TRBJ1-5|many
TGTGCCAGCAGGGGAAATCAGCCCCAGCATTTT
CASRGNQPQHF
>TRBD1|TRBV10-2|TRBJ1-2|many
TGCGCCAGCAGTGAGTCGACAGGGGCCGATTGGCCCTATGGCTACACCTTC
CASSESTGADWPYGYTF
>-|TRBV6-5|TRBJ2-7|many
TGTGCCAGCAGACCCGGACGTAAAGTCTCCTACGAGCAGTACTTC
CASRPGRKVSYEQYF
>-|TRBV7-2|TRBJ2-7|many
TGTGCCAGCAGCTTAGAGTTCCTACGAGGGCAGTACTTC
CASSLEFLRGQYF
>-|TRBV20-1|TRBJ1-2|-
TGCAGTGCTAGAGATATCGACAGTGGAAGCATTAACTATGGCTACACCTTC
CSARDIDSGSINYGYTF
>-|TRBV29-1|TRBJ1-2|-
TGCAGCGTCTCGACAGCTGAAAACTATGGCTACACCTTC
CSVSTAENYGYTF
>-|TRBV12-3/TRBV12-4|TRBJ1-3|many
TGTGCCAGCAGTTTAGGCACCAGCCCTGGAAACACCATATATTTT
CASSLGTSPGNTIYF